This paragraph covers one T cell receptor beta chain sequence. Its specificity is unknown. Using immunoSEQ multiplex PCR, the repertoire was profiled, and TCRdb retains in-frame clones only, with some absent. This sample has approximately 100,000 clones, with around 87% found just once. The sample originates from a study of T cell responses to AZD1222 COVID-19 vaccine. Overall study findings and caveats: With two AZD1222 doses given, Spike-specific TCR breadth and depth both rose. Every sample of the repertoires postdated the peak T cell response.

The V gene's germline CDR1 is SGHRS and CDR2 YFSETQ. The CDR3 sequence is 13 residues long. V lost 3 bases and J lost 1, with 7 bases in between. This TCR derives from an adult who received the AZD1222 COVID-19 vaccine. The input for sequencing was peripheral blood, taken 28 days after the second AZD1222 dose. The chain links TRBV5-1 to TRBJ2-5; perhaps TRBD1 as D (6 bases). The CDR3 DNA reads TGCGCCAGCAGCTCAGGGGTCCAAGAGACCCAGTACTTC. Its translation: CASSSGVQETQYF. Together with reference TRBV5-1 and TRBJ2-5, the CDR3 gives the full variable domain: KAGVTQTPRYLIKTRGQQVTLSCSPISGHRSVSWYQQTPGQGLQFLFEYFSETQRNKGNFPGRFSGRQFSNSRSEMNVSTLELGDSALYLCASSSGVQETQYFGPGTRLLVL.